The T cell receptor beta chain under discussion was sequenced for a study of regulatory T cells in long-lasting Graves disease. Study background: The definition of persistent Graves' disease was over 5 years of antithyroid drugs with positive TSH receptor antibodies.

CDR3 regions were amplified by Arm-PCR using iRepertoire HTBI primers to build TCR beta libraries. TCRdb called the multiplex PCR reads again in MiXCR, with one record for every CDR3 protein. The sample shows about 430,000 distinct CDR3 sequences, 20% to 25% of them seen only once. The trim removed 4 bases at V and 6 bases at J, leaving 4 bases unmatched. CDR1 and CDR2 (germline): MGHDK, SYGVNS. The CDR3 is made up of 14 amino acids. As to time point: persistent/refractory GD, antithyroid drugs over 5 years with positive TRAb. RNA isolated from PBMCs was used to make the TCR library. The chain employs TRBV25-1 and TRBJ1-4; 8 bases agree with TRBD1. The receptor's source is a female donor with Graves disease. Sample: peripheral blood mononuclear cells (PBMCs), taken when the disease was refractory, from a patient treated with antithyroid drugs. CDR3 amino acids: CASSGRGLHEKLFF. The CDR3, as DNA: TGTGCCAGCAGTGGCAGGGGGCTGCATGAAAAACTGTTTTTT.